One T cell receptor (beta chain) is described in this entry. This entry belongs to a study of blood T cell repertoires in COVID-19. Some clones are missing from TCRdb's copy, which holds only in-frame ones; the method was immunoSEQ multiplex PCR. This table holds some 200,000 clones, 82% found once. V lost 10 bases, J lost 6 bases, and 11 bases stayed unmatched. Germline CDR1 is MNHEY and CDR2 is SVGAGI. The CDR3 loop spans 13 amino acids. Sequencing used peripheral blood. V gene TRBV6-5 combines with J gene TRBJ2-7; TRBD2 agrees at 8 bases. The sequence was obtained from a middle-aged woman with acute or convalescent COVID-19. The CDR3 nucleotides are TGTGCCACCCCCGGGACTAGGTCCCCCGAGCAGTACTTC. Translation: CATPGTRSPEQYF.